This entry features one T cell receptor (beta chain) sequence. Antigen specificity is unknown. Only in-frame clones appear in the TCRdb table, and some are missing; sequencing was by immunoSEQ multiplex PCR. Here the sample spans roughly 25,000 clones, roughly 70% being singletons. The source of the sample is a study of tissue T cells after allogeneic stem cell transplantation. General study findings and limits: Some tissue clones might be persisting host cells; their alloreactivity or antigen specificity was not determined.

The sample was tissue from the ileum, taken at autopsy. The sequence was obtained from a female donor aged 60 or older with lung cancer.

CDR3 residues: CASSLGSRTTEAFF. The DNA of the CDR3 is TGTGCCAGCAGCCTCGGTTCCCGAACGACTGAAGCTTTCTTT. This sequence joins TRBV7-9 and TRBJ1-1; D remains unclear. CDR1 and CDR2 (germline): SEHNR, FQNEAQ (reference sequence). V was trimmed by 5 bases and J by 5 bases, leaving 15 bases between them. The CDR3 is 14 amino acids.